This T cell receptor (beta chain) was identified in a study of response to subunit inactivated influenza vaccine. General study results and limits: Authors proposed each seasonal influenza vaccination draws in few new T cells.

The CDR3 has 15 residues. V shed 5 bases and J shed 4 bases, with 17 bases lying between them. Points on this clonotype: The antigen is undetermined.

MiXCR, applied by TCRdb to the RT-PCR reads, yields one record per CDR3 protein. The sample includes about 570,000 distinct CDR3 sequences, approximately 12% of them seen just once. The clonotype was recovered from a middle-aged man who received an inactivated influenza vaccine. This specimen was PBMCs from blood, taken on the day of vaccination. V is TRBV12-3 or TRBV12-4 and J is TRBJ1-1; maybe TRBD1 (5 bases). The CDR3 sequence: CASSDQGRGGTEAFF. CDR3 DNA: TGTGCCAGCAGTGACCAGGGCCGCGGGGGCACTGAAGCTTTCTTT.